This TCR beta chain was identified in a study of cytomegalovirus exposure and HLA in healthy donors. Study results and caveats: Most TCR sequences were seen very rarely across donors, but some public TCRs occurred in many. The TCR clusters that emerged in the first cohort tended, a later analysis found, to co-occur in the approximately 110 validation repertoires. Cytomegalovirus status was reportedly diagnosed by the classifier with high sensitivity and specificity.

Profiling relied on immunoSEQ multiplex PCR, and the TCRdb table lists in-frame clones only, not all of them. This table has hundreds of thousands of clones, approximately 90% appearing once. V lost 4 bases to trimming and J lost 2 bases, with 15 bases between them. CDR3 length: 16 amino acids. Germline V CDR1 and CDR2: MNHNY, SVGAGI (reference sequence). For this clone: Antigen specificity is unknown.

The TCR sequence derives from a woman under 30 in good health and CMV-seronegative. The chain recombines TRBV6-6 with TRBJ2-1; D might be TRBD2 (6 bases). Input material: PBMCs. The CDR3 DNA follows: TGTGCCAGCAGTTCCCCTGTGGGGGGTACCTACAATGAGCAGTTCTTC. Protein: CASSSPVGGTYNEQFF.